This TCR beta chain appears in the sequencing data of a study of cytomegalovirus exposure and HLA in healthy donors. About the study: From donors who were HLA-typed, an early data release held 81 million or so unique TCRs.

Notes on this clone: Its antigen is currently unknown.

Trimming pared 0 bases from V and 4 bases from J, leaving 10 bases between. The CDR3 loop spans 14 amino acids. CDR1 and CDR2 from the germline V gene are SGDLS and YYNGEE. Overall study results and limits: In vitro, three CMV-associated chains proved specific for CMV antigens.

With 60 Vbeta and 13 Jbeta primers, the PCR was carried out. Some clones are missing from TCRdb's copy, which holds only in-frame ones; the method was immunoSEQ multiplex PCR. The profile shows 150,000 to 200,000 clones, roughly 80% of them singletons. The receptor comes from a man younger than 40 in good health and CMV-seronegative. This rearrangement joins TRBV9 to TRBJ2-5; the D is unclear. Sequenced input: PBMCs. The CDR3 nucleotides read TGTGCCAGCAGCGTAGCAAGTGGCCCAGAGACCCAGTACTTC. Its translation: CASSVASGPETQYF.